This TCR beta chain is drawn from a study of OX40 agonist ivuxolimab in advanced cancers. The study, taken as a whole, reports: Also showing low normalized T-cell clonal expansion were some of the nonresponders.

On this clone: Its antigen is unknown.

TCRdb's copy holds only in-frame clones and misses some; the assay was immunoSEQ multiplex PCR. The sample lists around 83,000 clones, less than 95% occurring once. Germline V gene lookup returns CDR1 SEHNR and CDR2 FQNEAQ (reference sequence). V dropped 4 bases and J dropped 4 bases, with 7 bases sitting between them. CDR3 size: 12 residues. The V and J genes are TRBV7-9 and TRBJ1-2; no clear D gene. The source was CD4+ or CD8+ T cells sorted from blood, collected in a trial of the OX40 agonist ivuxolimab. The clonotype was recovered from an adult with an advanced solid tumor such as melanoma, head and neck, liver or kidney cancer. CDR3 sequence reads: CASSSTSYGYTF. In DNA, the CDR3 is TGTGCCAGCAGCTCGACAAGCTATGGCTACACCTTC.